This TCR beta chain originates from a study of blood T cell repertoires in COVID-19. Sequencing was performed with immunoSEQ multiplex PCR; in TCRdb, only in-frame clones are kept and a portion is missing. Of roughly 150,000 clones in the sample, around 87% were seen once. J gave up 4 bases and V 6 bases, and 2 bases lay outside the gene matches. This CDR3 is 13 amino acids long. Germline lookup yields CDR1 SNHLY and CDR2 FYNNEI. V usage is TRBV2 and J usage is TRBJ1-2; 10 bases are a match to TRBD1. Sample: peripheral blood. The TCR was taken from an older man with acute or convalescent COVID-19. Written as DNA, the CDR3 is TGTGCCAGCAGGGGGACAGGGGTCTATGGCTACACCTTC. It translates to CASRGTGVYGYTF.